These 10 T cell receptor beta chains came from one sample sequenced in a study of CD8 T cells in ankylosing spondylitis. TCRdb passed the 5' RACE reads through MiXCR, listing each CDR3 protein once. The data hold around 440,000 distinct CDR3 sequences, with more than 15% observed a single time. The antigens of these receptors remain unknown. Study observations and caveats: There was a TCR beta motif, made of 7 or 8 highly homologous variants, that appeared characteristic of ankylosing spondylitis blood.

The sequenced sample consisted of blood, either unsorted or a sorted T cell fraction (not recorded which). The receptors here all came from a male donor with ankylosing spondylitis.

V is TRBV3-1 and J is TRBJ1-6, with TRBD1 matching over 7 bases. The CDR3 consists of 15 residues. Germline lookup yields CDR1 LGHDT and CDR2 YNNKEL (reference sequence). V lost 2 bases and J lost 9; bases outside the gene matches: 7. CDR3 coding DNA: TGTGCCAGCAGCCAACGCAGGGGGGTCGGTTCACCCCTCCACTTT. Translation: CASSQRRGVGSPLHF.

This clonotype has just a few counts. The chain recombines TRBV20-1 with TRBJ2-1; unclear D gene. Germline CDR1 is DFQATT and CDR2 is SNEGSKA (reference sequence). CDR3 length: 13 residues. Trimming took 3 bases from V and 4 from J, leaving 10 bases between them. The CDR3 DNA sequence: TGCAGTGCTAGTCAGCTGACGTACAATGAGCAGTTCTTC. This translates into CSASQLTYNEQFF.

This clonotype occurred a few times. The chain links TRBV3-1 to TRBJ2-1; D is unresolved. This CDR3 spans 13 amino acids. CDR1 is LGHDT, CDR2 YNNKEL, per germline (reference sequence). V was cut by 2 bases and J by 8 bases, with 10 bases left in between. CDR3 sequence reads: CASSQLSLHEQFF. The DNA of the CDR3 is TGTGCCAGCAGCCAACTATCCTTGCATGAGCAGTTCTTC.

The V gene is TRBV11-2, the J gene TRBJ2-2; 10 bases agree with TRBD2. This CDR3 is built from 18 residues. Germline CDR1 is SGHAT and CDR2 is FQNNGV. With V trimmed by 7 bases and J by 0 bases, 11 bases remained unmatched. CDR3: CASTPLGLAGANTGELFF. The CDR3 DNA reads TGTGCCAGCACCCCCCTAGGGCTAGCGGGGGCGAACACCGGGGAGCTGTTTTTT.

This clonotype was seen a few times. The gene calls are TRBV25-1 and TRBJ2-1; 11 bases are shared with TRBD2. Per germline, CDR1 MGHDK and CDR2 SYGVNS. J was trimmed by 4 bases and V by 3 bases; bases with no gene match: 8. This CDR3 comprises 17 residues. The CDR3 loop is CASSDIAGGNFYNEQFF. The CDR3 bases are TGTGCCAGCAGTGATATAGCGGGGGGGAATTTTTACAATGAGCAGTTCTTC.

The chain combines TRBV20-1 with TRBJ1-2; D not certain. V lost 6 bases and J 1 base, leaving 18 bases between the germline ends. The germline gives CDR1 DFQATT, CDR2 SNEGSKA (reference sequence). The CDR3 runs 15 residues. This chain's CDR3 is CSARGGQNHNYGYTF. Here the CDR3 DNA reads TGCAGTGCCCGCGGAGGGCAGAACCATAACTATGGCTACACCTTC.

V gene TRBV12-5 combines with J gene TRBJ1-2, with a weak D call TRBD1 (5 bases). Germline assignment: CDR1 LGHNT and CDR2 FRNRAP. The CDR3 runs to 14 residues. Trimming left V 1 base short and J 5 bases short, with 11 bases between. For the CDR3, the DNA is TGTGCTAGTGGTTTGGAGGGGTCGATTTATGGCTACACCTTC. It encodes CASGLEGSIYGYTF.

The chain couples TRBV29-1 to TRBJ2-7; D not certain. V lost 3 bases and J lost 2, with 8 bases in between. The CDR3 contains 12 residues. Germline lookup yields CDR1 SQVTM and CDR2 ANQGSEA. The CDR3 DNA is TGCAGCGTTGAGCCCGGTCCCTACGAGCAGTACTTC. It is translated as CSVEPGPYEQYF.

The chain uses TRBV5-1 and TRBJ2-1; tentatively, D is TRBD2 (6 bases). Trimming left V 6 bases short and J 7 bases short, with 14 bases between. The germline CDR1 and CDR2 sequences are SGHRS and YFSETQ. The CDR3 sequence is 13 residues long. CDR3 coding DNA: TGCGCCAGCAACCCGGAGGGGAGAAATGAGCAGTTCTTC. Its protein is CASNPEGRNEQFF.

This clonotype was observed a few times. CDR3 in amino acids: CASRAGGRLETQYF. As DNA, the CDR3 is TGTGCCAGCAGGGCAGGGGGCCGTCTAGAGACCCAGTACTTC. The rearrangement uses TRBV2 and TRBJ2-5; 8 bases align to TRBD1. The CDR3 is 14 amino acids. V dropped 6 bases and J dropped 4; count of bases not matched to a gene: 7. Germline V gene lookup returns CDR1 SNHLY and CDR2 FYNNEI.